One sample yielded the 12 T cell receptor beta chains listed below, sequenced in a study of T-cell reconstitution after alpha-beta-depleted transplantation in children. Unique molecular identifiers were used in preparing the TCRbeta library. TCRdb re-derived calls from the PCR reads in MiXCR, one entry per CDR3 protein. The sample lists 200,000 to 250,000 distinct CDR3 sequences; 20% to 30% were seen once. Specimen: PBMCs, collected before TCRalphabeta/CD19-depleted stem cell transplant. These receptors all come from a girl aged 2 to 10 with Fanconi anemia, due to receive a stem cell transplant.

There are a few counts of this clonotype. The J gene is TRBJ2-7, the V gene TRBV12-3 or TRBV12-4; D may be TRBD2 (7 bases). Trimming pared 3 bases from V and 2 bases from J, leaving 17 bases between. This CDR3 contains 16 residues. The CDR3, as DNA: TGTGCCAGCAGTTTCGTGACGAGCGGGACACCCTACGAGCAGTACTTC. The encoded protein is CASSFVTSGTPYEQYF.

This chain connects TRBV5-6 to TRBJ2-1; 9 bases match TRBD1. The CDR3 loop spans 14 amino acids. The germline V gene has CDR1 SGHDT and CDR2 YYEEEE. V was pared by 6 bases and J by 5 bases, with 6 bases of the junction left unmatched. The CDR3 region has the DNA TGTGCCAGCACCCCGACAGGGGGGGACAATGAGCAGTTCTTC. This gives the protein CASTPTGGDNEQFF.

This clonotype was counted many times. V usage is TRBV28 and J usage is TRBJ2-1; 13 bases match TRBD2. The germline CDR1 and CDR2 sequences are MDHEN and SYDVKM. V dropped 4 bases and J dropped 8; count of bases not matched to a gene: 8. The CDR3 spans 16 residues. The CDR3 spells CASSSQLAGGPDEQFF. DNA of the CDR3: TGTGCCAGCAGTTCCCAACTAGCGGGGGGGCCGGATGAGCAGTTCTTC.

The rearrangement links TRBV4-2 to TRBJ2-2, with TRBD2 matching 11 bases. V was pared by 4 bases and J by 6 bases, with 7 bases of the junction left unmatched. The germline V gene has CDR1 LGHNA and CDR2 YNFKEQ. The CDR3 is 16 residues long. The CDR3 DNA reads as TGTGCCAGCAGCCTTTCCGGGACTAGCGGCGCCGGGGAGCTGTTTTTT. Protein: CASSLSGTSGAGELFF.

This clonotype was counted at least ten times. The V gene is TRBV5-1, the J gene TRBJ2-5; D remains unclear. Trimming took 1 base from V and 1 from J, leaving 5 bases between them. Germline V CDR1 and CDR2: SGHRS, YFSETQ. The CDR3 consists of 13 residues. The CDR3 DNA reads TGCGCCAGCAGCTTGAATCTCCAAGAGACCCAGTACTTC. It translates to CASSLNLQETQYF.

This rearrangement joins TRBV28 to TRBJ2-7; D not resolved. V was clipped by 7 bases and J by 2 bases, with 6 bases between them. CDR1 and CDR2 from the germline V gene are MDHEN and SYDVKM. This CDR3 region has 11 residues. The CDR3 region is CASTGAYEQYF. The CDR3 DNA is TGTGCCAGCACCGGCGCCTACGAGCAGTACTTC.

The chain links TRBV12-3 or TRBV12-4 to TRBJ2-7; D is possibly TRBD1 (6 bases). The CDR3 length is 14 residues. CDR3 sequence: CATSRDTFPYEQYF. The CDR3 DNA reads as TGTGCTACCAGCCGGGACACTTTCCCCTACGAGCAGTACTTC.

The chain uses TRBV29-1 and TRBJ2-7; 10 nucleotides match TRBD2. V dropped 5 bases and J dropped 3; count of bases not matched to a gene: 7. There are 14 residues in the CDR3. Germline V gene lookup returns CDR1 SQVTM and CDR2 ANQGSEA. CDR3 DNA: TGCAGCGTTCTGTTAGCGGGGGGTCTCTACGAGCAGTACTTC. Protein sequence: CSVLLAGGLYEQYF.

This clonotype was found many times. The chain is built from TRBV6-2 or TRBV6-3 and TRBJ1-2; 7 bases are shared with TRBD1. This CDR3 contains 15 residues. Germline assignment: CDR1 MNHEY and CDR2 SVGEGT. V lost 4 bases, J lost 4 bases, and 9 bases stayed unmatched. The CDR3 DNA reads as TGTGCCAGCAGTTTACTCTCCGGGACAGTCTATGGCTACACCTTC. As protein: CASSLLSGTVYGYTF.

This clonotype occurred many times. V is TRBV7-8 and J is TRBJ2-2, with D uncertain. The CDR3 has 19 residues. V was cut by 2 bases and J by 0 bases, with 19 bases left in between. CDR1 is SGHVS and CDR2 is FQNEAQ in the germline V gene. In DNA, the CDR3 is TGTGCCAGCAGCTTAACACATAGTTATTTACAGCCGAACACCGGGGAGCTGTTTTTT. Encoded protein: CASSLTHSYLQPNTGELFF.

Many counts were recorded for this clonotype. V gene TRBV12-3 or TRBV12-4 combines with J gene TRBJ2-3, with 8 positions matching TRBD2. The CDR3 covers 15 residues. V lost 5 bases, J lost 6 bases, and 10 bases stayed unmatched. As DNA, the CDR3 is TGTGCCAGCAGTCGGTTAAGCGGGAGCTTTGATACGCAGTATTTT. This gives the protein CASSRLSGSFDTQYF.

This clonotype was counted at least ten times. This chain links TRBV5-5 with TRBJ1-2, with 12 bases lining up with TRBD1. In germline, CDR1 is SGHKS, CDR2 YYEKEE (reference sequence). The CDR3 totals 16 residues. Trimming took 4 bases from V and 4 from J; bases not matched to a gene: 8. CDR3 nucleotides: TGTGCCAGCAGCCCACCGGGACAGGGGGCCGTCTATGGCTACACCTTC. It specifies CASSPPGQGAVYGYTF.